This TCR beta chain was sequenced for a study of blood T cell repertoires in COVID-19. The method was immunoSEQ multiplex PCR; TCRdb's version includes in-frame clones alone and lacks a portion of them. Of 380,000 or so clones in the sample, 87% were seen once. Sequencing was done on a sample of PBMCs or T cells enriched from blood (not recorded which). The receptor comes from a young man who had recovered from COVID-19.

CDR3 amino acids: CASSHLDNEQFF. CDR3 sequence (DNA): TGTGCCAGCAGCCACCTAGACAATGAGCAGTTCTTC. This chain joins TRBV7-2 and TRBJ2-1; D gene uncertain. Germline CDR1 reads SGHTA; CDR2 reads FQGNSA. Trimming left V 5 bases short and J 5 bases short, with 7 bases between. The CDR3 is made up of 12 amino acids.